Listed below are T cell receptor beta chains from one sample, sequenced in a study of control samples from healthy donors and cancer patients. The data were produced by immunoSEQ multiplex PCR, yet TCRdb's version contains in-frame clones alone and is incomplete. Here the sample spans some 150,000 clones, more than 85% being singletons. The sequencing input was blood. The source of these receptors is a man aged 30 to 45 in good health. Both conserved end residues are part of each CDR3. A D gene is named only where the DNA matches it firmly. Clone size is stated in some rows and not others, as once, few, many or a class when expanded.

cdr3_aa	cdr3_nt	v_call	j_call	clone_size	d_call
CASQWVENTEAFF	TGTGCCAGCCAATGGGTAGAGAACACTGAAGCTTTCTTT	TRBV7-9	TRBJ1-1	-	-
CASSESGAGNTIYF	TGCGCCAGCAGTGAGAGCGGGGCTGGAAACACCATATATTTT	TRBV10-1	TRBJ1-3	-	-
CASSIQGAYNTGELFF	TGCGCCAGCAGCATTCAGGGGGCGTATAACACCGGGGAGCTGTTTTTT	TRBV5-1	TRBJ2-2	-	TRBD1
CASSAEGEKGEAFF	TGTGCCAGCAGCGCAGAGGGGGAGAAGGGGGAAGCTTTCTTT	TRBV3-1/TRBV3-2	TRBJ1-1	-	-
CSGVVVTEAFF	TGCAGTGGGGTGGTTGTCACTGAAGCTTTCTTT	TRBV20-1	TRBJ1-1	-	-
CASSFGPGDTEAFF	TGCGCCAGCAGCTTTGGACCAGGGGACACTGAAGCTTTCTTT	TRBV5-1	TRBJ1-1	-	-
CASSLEVKTQYF	TGTGCCAGCAGCTTAGAAGTGAAGACCCAGTACTTC	TRBV7-2	TRBJ2-5	-	-
CASSLTRYEQYF	TGTGCCAGCAGTTTAACCCGGTACGAGCAGTACTTC	TRBV12-3/TRBV12-4	TRBJ2-7	-	-
CASSTTGGVNEQFF	TGTGCCAGCAGCACTACAGGGGGGGTCAATGAGCAGTTCTTC	TRBV5-4	TRBJ2-1	-	-
CASSLTVSGANVLTF	TGCGCCAGCAGCTTAACAGTGTCTGGGGCCAACGTCCTGACTTTC	TRBV5-1	TRBJ2-6	once	-